This T cell receptor beta chain was captured by sequencing in a study of CD8+ T cells in alopecia areata. Only a few counts were recorded for this clone. The antigen is undetermined. Overall study results and limits: Clonality was higher in lesional than normal scalp, especially in alopecia totalis/universalis. Having just one nonresponder leaves the connection between baseline CD8+ expansion and response unresolved.

cDNA reverse transcribed from extracted RNA served as the sequencing template. TCRdb keeps only in-frame clones here, not all; method: immunoSEQ multiplex PCR. The table shows 95,000 to 100,000 clones, with 50% to 75% occurring only once. Treatment: oral pan-JAK inhibitor, 5-10 mg twice daily. With V trimmed by 3 bases and J by 4 bases, 6 bases remained unmatched. The CDR3 spans 16 residues. Germline V gene data show CDR1 as SGHDN and CDR2 as FVKESK. Here the sequenced sample was CD8+ T cells sorted from blood, taken at week 4, from a patient treated with tofacitinib. The J gene is TRBJ2-3, the V gene TRBV14; 11 bases agree with TRBD1. The receptor's source is a human donor with alopecia areata. The CDR3: CASSHWTGGNADTQYF. In DNA, the CDR3 is TGTGCCAGCAGCCATTGGACAGGGGGCAATGCAGATACGCAGTATTTT.